The following is a TCR beta chain sequence with its context. Its cognate antigen is unknown. The sample comes from a study of T cells in Graves' hyperthyroidism and ophthalmopathy. Overall study results and limits: Through a model of 13 V-J features, ophthalmopathy was separated from stable hyperthyroidism. Blood held most thyroid clonotypes expanded above 0.001 frequency.

TCR beta CDR3 region amplification was performed from RNA transcripts. HTBI primers were used for first-round RT-PCR of the TCR CDR3. TCRdb reprocessed the multiplex PCR reads via MiXCR and lists one record per CDR3 protein. Here the sample spans a few hundred thousand distinct CDR3 sequences, 25% being singletons. In germline, CDR1 is KGHSH, CDR2 LQKENI. V shed 5 bases and J shed 8 bases, with 13 bases lying between them. CDR3 size: 13 residues. In making diagnoses, clinical symptoms, serum thyroxine and TRAb, thyroid ultrasound and orbital computed tomography were all used. The TCR comes from a man between 45 and 60 years old with Graves' hyperthyroidism. Sequenced material: blood. The genes are TRBV18 and TRBJ2-1; maybe TRBD2 (6 bases). CDR3 in amino acids: CASSEMTSDEQFF. The CDR3 DNA sequence: TGTGCCAGCTCAGAAATGACTAGTGATGAGCAGTTCTTC.